This T cell receptor (beta chain) comes out of a study of PD-L1 blockade in urothelial cancer. The table came from immunoSEQ multiplex PCR; TCRdb's copy has only in-frame clones and leaves some out. The sample carries more than 55,000 clones, 86% recorded once. In regard to this clone: Its antigen is not known.

Study outcomes and limitations: Pretreatment TCR clonality in blood, when below the median, was predictive of better survival.

Germline CDR1 and CDR2: MNHEY and SMNVEV (reference sequence). The V and J ends lost 3 bases and 9 bases respectively, with 12 bases between them. This CDR3 comprises 13 residues. Sequences were derived from PBMCs, sampled around atezolizumab (anti-PD-L1) treatment. J is TRBJ2-1 and V is TRBV27; no reliable D call. The receptor comes from a man aged 50 to 59 with urothelial cancer. CDR3 sequence reads: CASSLYLGFEQFF. The CDR3 nucleotides are TGTGCCAGCAGTTTGTACCTAGGTTTTGAGCAGTTCTTC.